These 30 T cell receptor beta chains share one sample of origin, sequenced in a study of shared clonotypes between healthy human individuals. Using immunoSEQ multiplex PCR, the repertoire was profiled, and TCRdb retains in-frame clones only, with some absent. The table includes 1.6 million or so clones, over 95% detected once. Sequencing used naive CD4+ T cells sorted from blood. Noted subset: CD45RA+ positively selected. Receptors originate from a man younger than 40 in good health.

The genes are TRBV19 and TRBJ1-1, with a weak D call TRBD1 (5 bases). Trimming stripped 8 bases from V and 4 bases from J, with 14 bases between. This CDR3 spans 13 amino acids. The germline V gene has CDR1 LNHDA and CDR2 SQIVND (reference sequence). CDR3 coding DNA: TGTGCCAGTTGCCCCCGGGGGTCCACTGAAGCTTTCTTT. Its protein is CASCPRGSTEAFF.

This chain uses TRBV18 with TRBJ1-3, with TRBD1 matching over 8 bases. The germline CDR1 and CDR2 sequences are KGHSH and LQKENI. Germline trimming cut 3 bases from V and 0 bases from J; bases unmatched to any gene: 7. This CDR3 spans 17 amino acids. The CDR3 region is CASSPKDRGFSGNTIYF. Here the CDR3 DNA reads TGTGCCAGCTCACCTAAAGACAGGGGTTTCTCTGGAAACACCATATATTTT.

This clone has a single count. This chain connects TRBV21-1 to TRBJ2-2; the table gives TRBD1 as D, unverified against the DNA. TRBV21-1 is designated a pseudogene. The CDR3 has 16 amino acids. The CDR3 DNA follows: TGTGCCAGCAGCAAAGTGGCAGGGGGATGCACCGGGGAGCTGTTTTTT. Protein product: CASSKVAGGCTGELFF.

The rearrangement links TRBV30 to TRBJ1-1; no clear D gene. The CDR3 extends over 13 amino acids. The ends were cut back, 0 bases at V and 2 bases at J, with 7 bases in the middle. CDR1 GTSNPN and CDR2 SVGIG come from the germline V gene (reference sequence). The CDR3 spells CAWSVWPNTEAFF. The DNA for the CDR3 is TGTGCCTGGAGTGTATGGCCTAACACTGAAGCTTTCTTT. The variable domain in full, with the rest retrieved from reference TRBV30 and TRBJ1-1, is SQTIHQWPATLVQPVGSPLSLECTVEGTSNPNLYWYRQAAGRGLQLLFYSVGIGQISSEVPQNLSASRPQDRQFILSSKKLLLSDSGFYLCAWSVWPNTEAFFGQGTRLTVV.

CDR3 nucleotide sequence: TGCAGCGTTGGAGGCAGACAATATTACGAGCAGTACTTC. It translates to CSVGGRQYYEQYF. V and J are TRBV29-1 and TRBJ2-7, with no clear D. Germline V gene sequence: CDR1 SQVTM, CDR2 ANQGSEA. The CDR3 is made up of 13 amino acids. Deletions cut 4 bases from V and 4 bases from J, with 14 bases between.

The chain joins TRBV5-4 to TRBJ2-6; D gene ambiguous. The CDR3 consists of 15 residues. CDR1 SGHNT and CDR2 YYREEE come from the germline V gene (reference sequence). V was trimmed by 5 bases and J by 0 bases, leaving 9 bases between them. The CDR3 protein is CASSGRSSGANVLTF. In nucleotides, the CDR3 is TGTGCCAGCAGTGGGCGAAGCTCTGGGGCCAACGTCCTGACTTTC.

The rearrangement links TRBV27 to TRBJ2-7; no definite D call. With 3 bases removed from V and 0 bases from J, the gap between germline ends came to 9 bases. The germline V gene encodes CDR1 MNHEY and CDR2 SMNVEV (reference sequence). The CDR3 runs 14 residues. The CDR3, as DNA: TGTGCCAGCAGTTTCGGAAGGAGCTCCTACGAGCAGTACTTC. Residues: CASSFGRSSYEQYF.

The chain links TRBV5-1 to TRBJ2-7; D remains ambiguous. V lost 2 bases, J lost 4 bases, and 10 bases lay in between. Germline CDR1 reads SGHRS; CDR2 reads YFSETQ. The CDR3 has 13 residues. The CDR3 bases are TGCGCCAGCAGCTTTGAGAGATTTTACGAGCAGTACTTC. It translates to CASSFERFYEQYF.

The rearrangement uses TRBV7-9 and TRBJ2-3; D perhaps matches TRBD1 (5 bases). This CDR3 comprises 16 residues. V was clipped by 5 bases and J by 1 base, with 16 bases between them. Looked up from germline, CDR1 is SEHNR and CDR2 is FQNEAQ (reference sequence). CDR3 in amino acids: CASSAGQGSRTDTQYF. CDR3 nucleotides: TGTGCCAGCAGCGCCGGTCAGGGCTCCCGCACAGATACGCAGTATTTT.

The V call is TRBV30, the J call TRBJ1-3; no clear D. The CDR3 length is 15 residues. Per the germline V gene, CDR1 is GTSNPN and CDR2 is SVGIG (reference sequence). V was trimmed by 4 bases and J by 3 bases, leaving 16 bases between them. The CDR3 spells CAWTPRREIGNTIYF. DNA of the CDR3: TGTGCCTGGACCCCGAGGCGGGAGATTGGAAACACCATATATTTT.

The chain joins TRBV15 to TRBJ2-3; D is unresolved. This CDR3 region has 16 residues. Germline-derived CDR1 and CDR2 are LNHNV and YYDKDF (reference sequence). V was clipped by 0 bases and J by 3 bases, with 13 bases between them. The CDR3 DNA sequence: TGTGCCACCAGCAGAGACCTCCCTCCGCAAACAGATACGCAGTATTTT. This translates into CATSRDLPPQTDTQYF.

V gene TRBV6-5 combines with J gene TRBJ2-5, with 7 bases aligning to TRBD1. This CDR3 contains 14 residues. Germline CDR1 and CDR2: MNHEY and SVGAGI. V lost 6 bases and J lost 7; bases outside the gene matches: 11. In DNA, the CDR3 is TGTGCCAGCAGCTTTGGACAGGATGCAAGGACCCAGTACTTC. Its translation is CASSFGQDARTQYF.

The chain combines TRBV5-1 with TRBJ2-1, with 7 bases aligning to TRBD2. The CDR3 loop spans 14 amino acids. V trimming: 0 bases; J trimming: 7 bases; junction bases outside the gene matches: 4. From germline, CDR1 is SGHRS and CDR2 YFSETQ. Here the CDR3 DNA reads TGCGCCAGCAGCTTGGCGCCGGGAGGAAATGAGCAGTTCTTC. It encodes CASSLAPGGNEQFF. The whole variable domain, filled in from reference TRBV5-1 and TRBJ2-1, reads KAGVTQTPRYLIKTRGQQVTLSCSPISGHRSVSWYQQTPGQGLQFLFEYFSETQRNKGNFPGRFSGRQFSNSRSEMNVSTLELGDSALYLCASSLAPGGNEQFFGPGTRLTVL.

The genes are TRBV7-9 and TRBJ1-5; D unresolved. The CDR3 spans 14 residues. V lost 7 bases and J lost 0, with 10 bases in between. Germline V lookup: CDR1 SEHNR, CDR2 FQNEAQ (reference sequence). The CDR3 sequence is CASTTSYSNQPQHF. DNA of the CDR3: TGTGCCAGCACCACATCTTATAGCAATCAGCCCCAGCATTTT.

The chain recombines TRBV27 with TRBJ2-3, with unresolved D. There are 14 residues in the CDR3. Germline V gives CDR1 MNHEY, CDR2 SMNVEV (reference sequence). With 2 bases removed from V and 4 bases from J, the gap between germline ends came to 10 bases. The CDR3 is CASSLVGRPDTQYF. The CDR3, as DNA: TGTGCCAGCAGTTTAGTAGGCCGTCCAGATACGCAGTATTTT.

A word on this clone: The CDR3 does not end in the conserved phenylalanine or tryptophan, so this is likely a read error. No DNA is shown, since the ends of the CDR3 on it are uncertain; the CDR3 is the one TCRdb lists. The chain uses TRBV4-3 and TRBJ2-4. Counting both end residues, the CDR3 totals 12 amino acids. Germline CDR1 reads LGHNA; CDR2 reads YSLEER. CDR3 loop: CASSRTTSLVSI.

The chain has TRBV11-2 and TRBJ2-1, with a tentative D call TRBD2 (6 bases). Trimming took 5 bases from V and 11 from J, leaving 25 bases between them. The CDR3 has 16 residues. In germline, CDR1 is SGHAT, CDR2 FQNNGV. CDR3 protein: CASSPSPGLRSSQQFF. CDR3 in DNA: TGTGCCAGCAGCCCATCACCGGGACTCCGTAGCAGTCAGCAGTTCTTC.

This sequence joins TRBV5-1 and TRBJ2-1, with 9 bases fitting TRBD2. Germline V CDR1 and CDR2: SGHRS, YFSETQ. The CDR3 extends over 16 amino acids. V lost 6 bases to trimming and J lost 1 base; unmatched junction nucleotides: 8. CDR3 bases: TGCGCCAGCACCGAATTAGCGGGAGTGTCCTACAATGAGCAGTTCTTC. It yields the protein CASTELAGVSYNEQFF.

This clone occurred a few times. The V gene is TRBV4-1, the J gene TRBJ1-2; 7 bases agree with TRBD1. V was clipped by 2 bases and J by 8 bases; unmatched bases: 8. Germline-derived CDR1 and CDR2 are MGHRA and YSYEKL. The CDR3 has 14 residues. CDR3 sequence: CASSQTGVSLGYTF. CDR3 DNA: TGCGCCAGCAGCCAAACAGGGGTTTCATTGGGCTACACCTTC.

The chain couples TRBV11-2 to TRBJ2-7; 7 nucleotides agree with TRBD2. The CDR3 is 14 residues long. V gave up 7 bases and J gave up 2 bases; unmatched junction bases: 8. Germline lookup yields CDR1 SGHAT and CDR2 FQNNGV. CDR3 sequence reads: CASTRSGGAYEQYF. CDR3 DNA sequence: TGTGCCAGCACCAGGTCGGGAGGAGCCTACGAGCAGTACTTC.

This chain connects TRBV14 to TRBJ2-7, with D perhaps TRBD2 (5 bases). CDR1 is SGHDN, CDR2 FVKESK, per germline. V was cut by 3 bases and J by 3 bases, with 21 bases left in between. The CDR3 sequence is 17 residues long. Here the CDR3 DNA reads TGTGCCAGCAGCCACCGCTCCCCCGGGGAGCGAGGCTACGAGCAGTACTTC. Its protein is CASSHRSPGERGYEQYF.

The rearrangement joins TRBV7-2 to TRBJ2-5; a possible D gene is TRBD2 (5 bases). Trimming stripped 7 bases from V and 5 bases from J, with 14 bases between. The CDR3 loop spans 13 amino acids. Germline lookup yields CDR1 SGHTA and CDR2 FQGNSA. The DNA for the CDR3 is TGTGCCAGCACCCTTATCAGAGGGGAGACCCAGTACTTC. It is translated as CASTLIRGETQYF.

The V call is TRBV29-1, the J call TRBJ2-1; D is ambiguous. The CDR3 runs to 14 residues. Germline loops: CDR1 SQVTM, CDR2 ANQGSEA. V gave up 4 bases and J gave up 4 bases, with 14 bases separating them. The CDR3 DNA sequence: TGCAGCGTTGGGTTTCTAGATTGGTACAATGAGCAGTTCTTC. Translated, it gives CSVGFLDWYNEQFF.

This chain links TRBV30 with TRBJ2-1; 8 bases are shared with TRBD2. There are 18 residues in the CDR3. Germline V gives CDR1 GTSNPN, CDR2 SVGIG (reference sequence). The J segment lost 0 bases and the V segment lost 7 bases, leaving 17 bases of the junction unmatched. The CDR3: CAYYSGVGVRGSYNEQFF. DNA for the CDR3: TGTGCCTACTATAGCGGGGTGGGAGTACGGGGCTCCTACAATGAGCAGTTCTTC. The complete variable domain, with remaining parts taken from reference TRBV30 and TRBJ2-1, reads SQTIHQWPATLVQPVGSPLSLECTVEGTSNPNLYWYRQAAGRGLQLLFYSVGIGQISSEVPQNLSASRPQDRQFILSSKKLLLSDSGFYLCAYYSGVGVRGSYNEQFFGPGTRLTVL.

The rearrangement links TRBV7-6 to TRBJ2-3; D gene uncertain. Between the trimmed V and J ends, which lost 1 base and 3 bases, there was a span of 5 bases. This CDR3 contains 13 residues. Per germline, CDR1 SGHVS and CDR2 FNYEAQ. DNA of the CDR3: TGTGCCAGCAGCTTAGTAGAAACAGATACGCAGTATTTT. Its translation is CASSLVETDTQYF.

J is TRBJ2-2 and V is TRBV9, with 10 bases lining up with TRBD2. This CDR3 region has 17 residues. J lost 2 bases, V lost 3 bases, and 7 bases had no gene match. CDR1 and CDR2 (germline): SGDLS, YYNGEE. CDR3 DNA sequence: TGTGCCAGCAGCGAAAGCGGGAGGGCCTTTAACACCGGGGAGCTGTTTTTT. The encoded protein is CASSESGRAFNTGELFF.

This chain joins TRBV25-1 and TRBJ2-7; D not certain. Germline-derived CDR1 and CDR2 are MGHDK and SYGVNS. The CDR3 loop spans 13 amino acids. V was cut by 5 bases and J by 3 bases, with 11 bases left in between. The CDR3 region is CASSNPGRYEQYF. CDR3 bases: TGTGCCAGCAGTAATCCAGGCCGCTACGAGCAGTACTTC.

V and J are TRBV9 and TRBJ1-1; D is uncertain. CDR1 is SGDLS, CDR2 YYNGEE, per germline. The V end lost 0 bases, the J end lost 10 bases, and 13 bases lay between the germline ends. The CDR3 runs to 13 residues. The CDR3 nucleotides are TGTGCCAGCAGCGTAGTTCCGGGAGAGTCAGCTTTCTTT. It is translated as CASSVVPGESAFF.

The rearrangement uses TRBV9 and TRBJ2-3; D remains unclear. This CDR3 contains 15 residues. With 4 bases removed from V and 0 bases from J, the gap between germline ends came to 12 bases. The germline V gene has CDR1 SGDLS and CDR2 YYNGEE. In nucleotides, the CDR3 is TGTGCCAGCAGCTCCCAATCGGCTAGCACAGATACGCAGTATTTT. Protein: CASSSQSASTDTQYF.

This clone was detected once. For the CDR3, the DNA is TGTGCCAGCAGCTTCCGCTCGGGACTAGCGAGAGAGACCCAGTACTTC. This gives the protein CASSFRSGLARETQYF. The chain employs TRBV5-5 and TRBJ2-5; 10 positions agree with TRBD2. J was trimmed by 4 bases and V by 2 bases; bases with no gene match: 8. This CDR3 has 16 amino acids. The germline gives CDR1 SGHKS, CDR2 YYEKEE (reference sequence).